These 30 T cell receptor beta chains were sequenced from one sample in a study of T cells after yellow fever vaccination. TCRdb re-analysed the 5' RACE reads in MiXCR, keeping a single row per CDR3 protein. The data contain about 210,000 distinct CDR3 sequences, about 7% of them seen just once; the ten biggest clones take up approximately 0.99%. Sequenced here: CD4+ T cells sorted from PBMCs, sampled on the day of the yellow fever booster vaccination. These receptors were obtained from a man aged 25 to 40 who received the YFV17D yellow fever vaccine.

This clonotype was seen more than once but under ten times. The chain couples TRBV12-3 or TRBV12-4 to TRBJ2-3; D is ambiguous. The CDR3 is 12 residues long. V dropped 6 bases and J dropped 7 bases, with 11 bases sitting between them. This CDR3 is CASSPAAYTQYF. CDR3 nucleotide sequence: TGTGCCAGCAGCCCCGCGGCGTATACGCAGTATTTT.

This chain uses TRBV5-1 with TRBJ1-1, with 11 bases that match TRBD1. Germline V lookup: CDR1 SGHRS, CDR2 YFSETQ. This CDR3 comprises 14 residues. J gave up 7 bases and V 3 bases, and 5 bases lay outside the gene matches. The CDR3 sequence: CASSSRGQGDEAFF. CDR3 sequence (DNA): TGCGCCAGCAGCTCGCGGGGACAGGGGGATGAAGCTTTCTTT.

The table lists this clonotype with many counts. The V and J genes are TRBV18 and TRBJ2-7; 7 bases agree with TRBD2. V gave up 4 bases and J gave up 5 bases; unmatched junction bases: 8. Germline values: CDR1 KGHSH, CDR2 LQKENI. CDR3 length: 14 amino acids. In DNA form, the CDR3 reads TGTGCCAGCTCACGGGAGGGCCGGTTAGACGAGCAGTACTTC. Protein sequence: CASSREGRLDEQYF.

J is TRBJ2-1 and V is TRBV18; D is unclear. The CDR3 has 12 amino acids. Trimming removed 3 bases from V and 8 bases from J, with 8 bases in between. Germline lookup yields CDR1 KGHSH and CDR2 LQKENI. The CDR3 reads CASSPNIDEQFF. The DNA of the CDR3 is TGTGCCAGCTCACCTAACATAGATGAGCAGTTCTTC.

This clonotype was detected ten times or more. This rearrangement joins TRBV18 to TRBJ1-1; D remains unclear. The ends were cut back, 5 bases at V and 1 base at J, with 5 bases in the middle. The CDR3 extends over 12 amino acids. From germline, CDR1 is KGHSH and CDR2 LQKENI. The CDR3 loop reads CASSIKNTEAFF. CDR3 nucleotides: TGTGCCAGCTCAATAAAGAACACTGAAGCTTTCTTT. The full variable domain, its missing parts supplied by reference TRBV18 and TRBJ1-1, is NAGVMQNPRHLVRRRGQEARLRCSPMKGHSHVYWYRQLPEEGLKFMVYLQKENIIDESGMPKERFSAEFPKEGPSILRIQQVVRGDSAAYFCASSIKNTEAFFGQGTRLTVV.

Only a few counts were recorded for this clonotype. The chain is built from TRBV30 and TRBJ2-2; 7 bases line up with TRBD1. The germline V gene has CDR1 GTSNPN and CDR2 SVGIG (reference sequence). V gave up 4 bases and J gave up 6 bases; unmatched junction bases: 2. CDR3 size: 12 residues. As DNA, the CDR3 is TGTGCCTGGACCGACAGGGCCGGGGAGCTGTTTTTT. This translates into CAWTDRAGELFF.

This chain joins TRBV7-2 and TRBJ2-1, with a possible D match to TRBD2 (6 bases). This CDR3 spans 13 amino acids. Germline V lookup: CDR1 SGHTA, CDR2 FQGNSA. The V and J ends lost 5 bases and 9 bases respectively, with 14 bases between them. The CDR3 nucleotides read TGTGCCAGCAGCCCAAGTACTAGCTCTGAGCAGTTCTTC. It encodes CASSPSTSSEQFF.

V and J are TRBV12-3 or TRBV12-4 and TRBJ2-3, with D possibly being TRBD1 (6 bases). V was trimmed by 5 bases and J by 4 bases, leaving 10 bases between them. The CDR3 has 13 amino acids. The CDR3 bases are TGTGCCAGCAGTCGGGACAACCCAGATACGCAGTATTTT. It specifies CASSRDNPDTQYF.

This chain links TRBV7-2 with TRBJ1-1, with D tentatively TRBD1 (5 bases). Germline assignment: CDR1 SGHTA and CDR2 FQGNSA. CDR3 length: 15 amino acids. The V end was cut by 5 bases, the J end by 8 bases, with 21 bases between. CDR3 amino acids: CASSPSRLGGREAFF. The CDR3, as DNA: TGTGCCAGCAGCCCCTCCCGCCTCGGGGGGAGAGAAGCTTTCTTT.

There are many counts of this clonotype. The chain is built from TRBV28 and TRBJ2-7, with TRBD2 identical over 10 bases. Trimming took 3 bases from V and 2 from J; bases not matched to a gene: 10. The CDR3 is 17 residues long. Germline CDR1 reads MDHEN; CDR2 reads SYDVKM. CDR3 amino acids: CASSFPLSGRVTYEQYF. The CDR3 nucleotides are TGTGCCAGCAGTTTCCCCCTCAGCGGGAGGGTGACCTACGAGCAGTACTTC.

The rearrangement uses TRBV5-1 and TRBJ2-1; 11 bases match TRBD1. CDR3 size: 18 residues. Germline V gene sequence: CDR1 SGHRS, CDR2 YFSETQ. J gave up 8 bases and V 1 base, and 14 bases lay outside the gene matches. CDR3 DNA: TGCGCCAGCAGCTTGTATAACCTCGGACAGGGGGCGATCGATGAGCAGTTCTTC. It encodes CASSLYNLGQGAIDEQFF. Supplemented by reference TRBV5-1 and TRBJ2-1, the full variable domain reads KAGVTQTPRYLIKTRGQQVTLSCSPISGHRSVSWYQQTPGQGLQFLFEYFSETQRNKGNFPGRFSGRQFSNSRSEMNVSTLELGDSALYLCASSLYNLGQGAIDEQFFGPGTRLTVL.

This clonotype was seen at least ten times. The rearrangement joins TRBV5-1 to TRBJ2-3, with 8 bases lining up with TRBD2. V lost 4 bases to trimming and J lost 0 bases; unmatched junction nucleotides: 7. Germline lookup yields CDR1 SGHRS and CDR2 YFSETQ. The CDR3 runs to 16 residues. CDR3 loop: CASSVQSSGSTDTQYF. DNA of the CDR3: TGCGCCAGCAGCGTTCAATCTAGCGGGAGCACAGATACGCAGTATTTT. The full variable domain, completed using reference TRBV5-1 and TRBJ2-3, is KAGVTQTPRYLIKTRGQQVTLSCSPISGHRSVSWYQQTPGQGLQFLFEYFSETQRNKGNFPGRFSGRQFSNSRSEMNVSTLELGDSALYLCASSVQSSGSTDTQYFGPGTRLTVL.

This chain connects TRBV30 to TRBJ2-4; D remains ambiguous. There are 15 residues in the CDR3. The germline gives CDR1 GTSNPN, CDR2 SVGIG (reference sequence). V lost 5 bases to trimming and J lost 6 bases, with 20 bases between them. The CDR3 region is CAWASTQRILNIQYF. The CDR3, as DNA: TGTGCCTGGGCCTCGACTCAAAGGATACTAAACATTCAGTACTTC.

This chain connects TRBV20-1 to TRBJ2-7; D unclear. The germline V gene encodes CDR1 DFQATT and CDR2 SNEGSKA (reference sequence). This CDR3 is built from 14 residues. With 6 bases removed from V and 0 bases from J, the gap between germline ends came to 15 bases. The CDR3 bases are TGCAGTGCCAATTACCAACAACACTCCTACGAGCAGTACTTC. Protein product: CSANYQQHSYEQYF.

This clonotype was observed many times. The V call is TRBV20-1, the J call TRBJ1-5, with TRBD1 matching over 8 bases. Germline V gene data show CDR1 as DFQATT and CDR2 as SNEGSKA (reference sequence). CDR3 length: 14 residues. V lost 6 bases and J lost 2; bases outside the gene matches: 6. The DNA of the CDR3 is TGCAGTGCCAGGACAGGGATGGGCAATCAGCCCCAGCATTTT. It specifies CSARTGMGNQPQHF.

There are many counts of this clonotype. The chain has TRBV6-2 or TRBV6-3 and TRBJ2-7; D uncertain. The CDR3 runs to 11 residues. The V and J ends lost 7 bases and 3 bases respectively, with 7 bases between them. Germline V lookup: CDR1 MNHEY, CDR2 SVGEGT. CDR3 amino acids: CASTQSYEQYF. The CDR3 nucleotides read TGTGCCAGCACCCAAAGCTACGAGCAGTACTTC.

This clonotype came up a few times. This chain connects TRBV7-2 to TRBJ2-6; D remains ambiguous. The CDR3 consists of 14 residues. Germline V gene sequence: CDR1 SGHTA, CDR2 FQGNSA. The ends were cut back, 5 bases at V and 3 bases at J, with 8 bases in the middle. CDR3 DNA: TGTGCCAGCAGCCCCTACGGTGGGGCCAACGTCCTGACTTTC. Residues: CASSPYGGANVLTF.

Only a few counts were recorded for this clonotype. This chain connects TRBV12-3 or TRBV12-4 to TRBJ1-1; D is unclear. This CDR3 region has 12 residues. V was shortened by 5 bases and J by 6 bases, with 10 bases between the two germline ends. CDR3 in amino acids: CASSQHVPEAFF. CDR3 sequence (DNA): TGTGCCAGCAGTCAACACGTCCCTGAAGCTTTCTTT.

This clonotype was detected ten times or more. The gene calls are TRBV9 and TRBJ2-7; 14 nucleotides align to TRBD2. J was trimmed by 6 bases and V by 3 bases; bases with no gene match: 5. CDR3 length: 15 residues. Germline V gene lookup returns CDR1 SGDLS and CDR2 YYNGEE. In DNA form, the CDR3 reads TGTGCCAGCAGCGGGGGACTAGCGGGAGACGGCGAGCAGTACTTC. It is translated as CASSGGLAGDGEQYF.

This chain uses TRBV24-1 with TRBJ2-1; 10 positions agree with TRBD1. This CDR3 spans 11 amino acids. The germline V gene encodes CDR1 KGHDR and CDR2 SFDVKD. The CDR3 region is CVAGQGVEQFF. In DNA, the CDR3 is TGTGTCGCCGGACAGGGGGTTGAGCAGTTCTTC.

This clonotype was detected only a few times. V is TRBV5-1 and J is TRBJ1-1, with D unclear. V lost 2 bases to trimming and J lost 12 bases, with 17 bases between them. CDR1 is SGHRS and CDR2 is YFSETQ in the germline V gene. The CDR3 sequence is 13 residues long. The DNA of the CDR3 is TGCGCCAGCAGCTTTACCCACGACCAGGTTTCTTTCTTT. Residues: CASSFTHDQVSFF.

This clonotype was counted ten times or more. At one of its ends the junction is not consistent with the germline gene, which may arise from a read error. This chain uses TRBV18 with TRBJ1-2; D is ambiguous. CDR3 length: 13 residues. The germline gives CDR1 KGHSH, CDR2 LQKENI. The CDR3 sequence is CASSPDRSYGYTF. In nucleotides, the CDR3 is TGCGCCAGCAGCCCTGACCGATCCTATGGCTACACCTTC.

This clonotype was counted ten times or more. The V gene is TRBV5-4, the J gene TRBJ2-7, with TRBD2 as a possible D gene (5 bases). V was trimmed by 0 bases and J by 2 bases, leaving 9 bases between them. The germline V gene encodes CDR1 SGHNT and CDR2 YYREEE (reference sequence). This CDR3 is 14 amino acids long. CDR3 nucleotides: TGTGCCAGCAGCTTGGAGACGGGGACCTACGAGCAGTACTTC. It is translated as CASSLETGTYEQYF.

The CDR3 is CASSLARTSEQYF. In nucleotides, the CDR3 is TGTGCCAGCAGTTTAGCGCGGACTAGCGAGCAGTACTTC. The rearrangement joins TRBV12-3 or TRBV12-4 to TRBJ2-7; 7 bases align to TRBD2. The CDR3 has 13 residues. V gave up 0 bases and J gave up 6 bases; unmatched junction bases: 2.

In this sample, this clonotype turned up many times. The chain uses TRBV20-1 and TRBJ2-1; perhaps D is TRBD1 or TRBD2 (7 bases each). The V and J ends lost 0 bases and 9 bases respectively, with 18 bases between them. This CDR3 is built from 15 residues. Germline lookup yields CDR1 DFQATT and CDR2 SNEGSKA (reference sequence). The CDR3 DNA sequence: TGCAGTGCTAGAGAGTTAGGGCAGGGGGAGGGTGAGCAGTTCTTC. It translates to CSARELGQGEGEQFF.

The V gene is TRBV12-3 or TRBV12-4, the J gene TRBJ2-4; the D call may be TRBD1 or TRBD2 (5 bases each). The V end was cut by 2 bases, the J end by 6 bases, with 14 bases between. The CDR3 runs 15 residues. CDR3 sequence (DNA): TGTGCCAGCAGTTTAACGTCAGGGAGAACAAACATTCAGTACTTC. Translation gives CASSLTSGRTNIQYF.

Only a few counts were recorded for this clonotype. The chain recombines TRBV3-1 with TRBJ2-3; D tentatively reads TRBD1 or TRBD2 (6 bases each). Germline-derived CDR1 and CDR2 are LGHDT and YNNKEL (reference sequence). The length of the CDR3 is 17 residues. Trimming cost V 0 bases and J 0 bases, with 13 bases left between them. This chain's CDR3 is CASSQDAGGTSTDTQYF. In DNA, the CDR3 is TGTGCCAGCAGCCAAGACGCCGGGGGCACTAGCACAGATACGCAGTATTTT.

This clonotype was detected many times. This chain connects TRBV29-1 to TRBJ2-1, with D tentatively TRBD2 (6 bases). Germline loops: CDR1 SQVTM, CDR2 ANQGSEA. The CDR3 length is 14 residues. CDR3 DNA: TGCAGAAACGGGGTCGGGAGCTCCTACAATGAGCAGTTCTTC. Residues: CRNGVGSSYNEQFF.

This clonotype was counted ten times or more. V and J are TRBV2 and TRBJ2-1, with 9 bases identical to TRBD1. Germline V CDR1 and CDR2: SNHLY, FYNNEI. Unmatched junction bases numbered 1, after V lost 4 bases and J lost 3 bases. This CDR3 is built from 14 residues. The CDR3 loop reads CASSGTGVYNEQFF. The CDR3 DNA reads as TGTGCCAGCAGTGGGACAGGGGTCTACAATGAGCAGTTCTTC.

Of note for this clonotype: A junction end diverges from the germline sequence, so it may reflect a read error. The genes are TRBV5-1 and TRBJ1-6, with 7 bases matching TRBD1. Germline V lookup: CDR1 SGHRS, CDR2 YFSETQ. CDR3 size: 15 residues. CDR3 nucleotides: TGCGCCAGCAGGCCAGGGGGGTCCTATAATTCACCCCCCCACTTT. Residues: CASRPGGSYNSPPHF.